These 16 T cell receptor beta chains came from one sample sequenced in a study of T cell clonotyping in hematopoietic cell transplantation (dated by TCRdb to 2020 to 2022). Library creation used the immunoSEQ multiplex PCR assay. TCRdb took over this immuneACCESS table, retaining in-frame rearrangements with V and J assigned. Such tables are incomplete; in checked studies, under half of the missing clones stem from an unresolved V gene, and the remainder is unexplained. A total of under 9,000 clones appear in this sample, roughly 62% of them only once. The ten largest make up 22% of the sample. The sample's time point, from its label and the paper: 100 days after allo-HCT. The starting material was peripheral blood mononuclear cells, obtained 100 days after allogeneic stem cell transplant. These receptors were collected from a male patient in his sixties who had an allogeneic stem cell transplant from an unrelated donor, so the T cells may come from the graft donor. Some clones in this sample may be carry-over from other donors' samples.

The chain carries TRBV19 and TRBJ2-2; 10 nucleotides line up with TRBD1. The CDR3 is 16 residues long. J gave up 5 bases and V 4 bases, and 7 bases lay outside the gene matches. CDR1 is LNHDA, CDR2 SQIVND, per germline (reference sequence). The CDR3 sequence is CASSSLTGGLTGELFF. CDR3 in DNA: TGTGCCAGTAGTAGTTTGACAGGGGGCTTAACCGGGGAGCTGTTTTTT.

The CDR3 coding sequence is TGTGCCATCAGTGATCCCGGGGGCCCCTACGAGCAGTACTTC. This encodes CAISDPGGPYEQYF. The chain uses TRBV10-3 and TRBJ2-7; perhaps D is TRBD1 or TRBD2 (6 bases each). V was clipped by 3 bases and J by 2 bases, with 11 bases between them. Germline V gene sequence: CDR1 ENHRY, CDR2 SYGVKD. This CDR3 region has 14 residues.

For the CDR3, the DNA is TGTGCCCTTAGTCGGGACAGCCTCTACGAGCAGTACTTC. Translation: CALSRDSLYEQYF. The chain carries TRBV6-1 and TRBJ2-7; 7 bases match TRBD1. The junction had 10 bases not matched to a gene; V was cut back by 11 bases and J by 3 bases. This CDR3 has 13 amino acids. Germline V gene sequence: CDR1 MNHNS, CDR2 SASEGT.

The chain couples TRBV7-3 to TRBJ2-4, with 9 bases that match TRBD1. The CDR3 length is 15 residues. In germline, CDR1 is SGHTA, CDR2 FQGTGA. V was clipped by 5 bases and J by 7 bases; unmatched bases: 9. The CDR3 DNA is TGTGCCAGCAGCCCCGGACTCGACAGGGGGAACATTCAGTACTTC. This codes for CASSPGLDRGNIQYF.

As DNA, the CDR3 is TGTGCCAGCAGCCCTATGTCAGCGGGGGGGCAGACAGATACGCAGTATTTT. This codes for CASSPMSAGGQTDTQYF. V usage is TRBV7-8 and J usage is TRBJ2-3, with TRBD2 matching 10 bases. V lost 5 bases and J lost 3; bases outside the gene matches: 11. The CDR3 covers 17 residues. Germline V gene lookup returns CDR1 SGHVS and CDR2 FQNEAQ.

J is TRBJ1-5 and V is TRBV19; weak D call: TRBD1 (6 bases). V lost 3 bases to trimming and J lost 4 bases, with 13 bases between them. The CDR3 consists of 15 residues. CDR1 and CDR2 (germline): LNHDA, SQIVND (reference sequence). CDR3 region: CASSIPGAGNQPQHF. For the CDR3, the DNA is TGTGCCAGTAGTATCCCAGGGGCCGGGAATCAGCCCCAGCATTTT.

This chain uses TRBV5-1 with TRBJ1-2; the match to TRBD1 covers 10 bases. CDR1 is SGHRS, CDR2 YFSETQ, per germline. Trimming cost V 2 bases and J 8 bases; bases outside gene matches: 12. There are 16 residues in the CDR3. This chain's CDR3 is CASSFELTGGLNGYTF. The CDR3 DNA reads as TGCGCCAGCAGCTTCGAACTGACAGGGGGCTTGAACGGCTACACCTTC.

The chain links TRBV6-5 to TRBJ1-1; no clear D gene. V lost 0 bases, J lost 3 bases, and 8 bases lay in between. Germline V gene lookup returns CDR1 MNHEY and CDR2 SVGAGI. The CDR3 is 14 amino acids. Here the CDR3 DNA reads TGTGCCAGCAGTTACTCGGCGTCTCACACTGAAGCTTTCTTT. Its protein product is CASSYSASHTEAFF.

The chain employs TRBV27 and TRBJ2-7; 7 positions agree with TRBD1. V shed 4 bases and J 2 bases; nucleotides not matched to a gene: 11. This CDR3 comprises 16 residues. Germline CDR1 is MNHEY and CDR2 is SMNVEV (reference sequence). CDR3 bases: TGTGCCAGCAGTTCCCGGGACAGAGGCGATCCCTACGAGCAGTACTTC. Protein sequence: CASSSRDRGDPYEQYF.

This clone counts as medium-sized. J is TRBJ2-3 and V is TRBV19; 8 nucleotides match TRBD2. Germline V gene sequence: CDR1 LNHDA, CDR2 SQIVND (reference sequence). J was trimmed by 2 bases and V by 3 bases; bases with no gene match: 7. CDR3 size: 16 residues. The CDR3 reads CASSIAGGFVTDTQYF. The DNA of the CDR3 is TGTGCCAGTAGTATTGCGGGGGGCTTTGTCACAGATACGCAGTATTTT.

This clone was found a few times. The rearrangement links TRBV19 to TRBJ2-2; D possibly matches TRBD1 or TRBD2 (5 bases each). CDR1 LNHDA and CDR2 SQIVND come from the germline V gene (reference sequence). Between the trimmed V and J ends, which lost 2 bases and 4 bases, there was a span of 14 bases. This CDR3 is built from 16 residues. This CDR3 is CASSIMGRGGTGELFF. Written as DNA, the CDR3 is TGTGCCAGTAGTATAATGGGGCGTGGAGGCACCGGGGAGCTGTTTTTT.

This clone is termed medium-sized. This chain connects TRBV10-2 to TRBJ1-2; TRBD1 matches at 7 bases. The germline CDR1 and CDR2 sequences are WSHSY and SAAADI. The J segment lost 0 bases and the V segment lost 6 bases, leaving 10 bases of the junction unmatched. The CDR3 runs 16 residues. As DNA, the CDR3 is TGCGCCAGCAGCGACAATAAGGGGACAGCTAACTATGGCTACACCTTC. Translation: CASSDNKGTANYGYTF.

Concerning this clone: At one of its ends the junction is not consistent with the germline gene, which may arise from a read error. The genes are TRBV2 and TRBJ2-3; the D call may be TRBD1 or TRBD2 (7 bases each). CDR3 size: 16 residues. CDR1 SNHLY and CDR2 FYNNEI come from the germline V gene. CDR3: CAGRGGGWGATDTQYF. The CDR3 DNA sequence: TGTGCCGGCAGGGGGGGAGGGTGGGGGGCCACAGATACGCAGTATTTT.

This clone was found many times. The CDR3 DNA follows: TGTGCCAGCAGTCCAGATAGCGGCAGGGAGGCAGATACGCAGTATTTT. Its protein product is CASSPDSGREADTQYF. The genes are TRBV6-6 and TRBJ2-3; possibly TRBD2 for D (6 bases). Trimming took off 5 bases at V and 4 bases at J, with 19 bases between the two ends. From germline, CDR1 is MNHNY and CDR2 SVGAGI (reference sequence). This CDR3 has 16 residues.

This sequence joins TRBV30 and TRBJ2-7; TRBD2 aligns across 7 bases. J gave up 3 bases and V 0 bases, and 2 bases lay outside the gene matches. The germline V gene has CDR1 GTSNPN and CDR2 SVGIG (reference sequence). CDR3 length: 13 residues. CDR3 sequence (DNA): TGTGCCTGGAGTGTCGGGGGGTTCTACGAGCAGTACTTC. Translation gives CAWSVGGFYEQYF.

This clone was seen a few times. The rearrangement links TRBV4-1 to TRBJ2-5, with D possibly being TRBD1 (6 bases). The CDR3 is 15 amino acids. Germline CDR1 reads MGHRA; CDR2 reads YSYEKL. With 4 bases removed from V and 3 bases from J, the gap between germline ends came to 15 bases. The DNA for the CDR3 is TGCGCCAGCAGCCTCTTTGGACAGCCTGAAGAGACCCAGTACTTC. This gives the protein CASSLFGQPEETQYF.